Listed below are T cell receptor beta chains from one sample, sequenced in a study of blood T cell repertoires in COVID-19. Only in-frame clones appear in the TCRdb table, and some are missing; sequencing was by immunoSEQ multiplex PCR. The sample lists approximately 290,000 clones, roughly 89% occurring once. Sequencing was performed on peripheral blood. These receptors were obtained from a woman aged 25 to 39 with COVID-19, enrolled during active disease. Both conserved end residues are part of each CDR3. A D gene is named only where the DNA matches it firmly. Not all rows give a size; the values are once, few, many and, for expanded clones, a class.

CDR3 length	D gene	V gene	clone size	J gene	CDR3 protein	CDR3 DNA
12	TRBD1	TRBV7-2	NA	TRBJ1-1	CASSFRQGIAFF	TGTGCCAGCAGCTTCCGACAGGGAATAGCTTTCTTT
14	NA	TRBV15	NA	TRBJ1-4	CATSRDSTNEKLFF	TGTGCCACCAGCAGGGACAGTACTAATGAAAAACTGTTTTTT
17	TRBD1	TRBV30	NA	TRBJ1-3	CAWSSRQGAIAGNTIYF	TGTGCCTGGAGTTCCCGACAGGGGGCGATTGCTGGAAACACCATATATTTT
15	NA	TRBV5-6	NA	TRBJ1-5	CASSLRVLGNQPQHF	TGTGCCAGCAGCTTGCGGGTTCTGGGCAATCAGCCCCAGCATTTT
15	NA	TRBV19	NA	TRBJ2-7	CATPHGTVSSYEQYF	TGTGCCACTCCACACGGGACTGTATCCTCCTACGAGCAGTACTTC
13	TRBD1	TRBV12-3/TRBV12-4	few	TRBJ1-1	CASSFGQGARAFF	TGTGCCAGCAGTTTCGGGCAGGGGGCGCGAGCTTTCTTT
13	NA	TRBV5-1	NA	TRBJ2-1	CASSLGQAQLRFF	TGCGCCAGCAGCTTGGGACAGGCCCAGCTTCGGTTCTTC
15	TRBD1	TRBV6-6	NA	TRBJ1-1	CASRRQGSRNTEAFF	TGTGCCAGCAGACGACAGGGGTCAAGGAACACTGAAGCTTTCTTT
16	NA	TRBV7-8	once	TRBJ1-1	CASSFLTGGVATEAFF	TGTGCCAGCAGCTTCTTGACAGGAGGAGTGGCCACTGAAGCTTTCTTT
13	TRBD1	TRBV28	NA	TRBJ2-5	CASSQGARETQYF	TGTGCCAGCAGTCAGGGGGCGCGGGAGACCCAGTACTTC
18	TRBD1	TRBV7-2	NA	TRBJ2-3	CASSKHPTGVLNTDTQYF	TGTGCCAGCAGCAAGCATCCAACAGGGGTCCTCAACACAGATACGCAGTATTTT
13	NA	TRBV2	NA	TRBJ2-7	CASQQAASYEQYF	TGTGCCAGCCAACAGGCTGCCTCCTACGAGCAGTACTTC
13	NA	TRBV30	once	TRBJ1-2	CAWSYVPNYGYTF	TGTGCCTGGAGTTATGTCCCTAACTATGGCTACACCTTC
18	NA	TRBV13	NA	TRBJ1-3	CASSDNSLVGSSGNTIYF	TGTGCCAGCAGCGATAATTCCCTCGTCGGTAGCTCTGGAAACACCATATATTTT
16	TRBD1	TRBV7-9	NA	TRBJ1-5	CASSPVGDSINQPQHF	TGTGCCAGCAGCCCCGTCGGGGACAGCATAAATCAGCCCCAGCATTTT
13	NA	TRBV15	NA	TRBJ1-1	CATSSGVNTEAFF	TGTGCCACCAGCAGCGGGGTAAACACTGAAGCTTTCTTT
16	NA	TRBV19	few	TRBJ2-6	CASSMDGTSGANVLTF	TGTGCCAGTAGTATGGACGGGACTTCTGGGGCCAACGTCCTGACTTTC
18	TRBD1	TRBV5-4	few	TRBJ2-6	CASSILPGTGFGANVLTF	TGTGCCAGCAGCATCCTCCCCGGGACAGGGTTCGGGGCCAACGTCCTGACTTTC
14	TRBD1	TRBV5-1	NA	TRBJ1-2	CASSITGDGVDYTF	TGCGCCAGCAGCATTACAGGGGACGGGGTGGACTACACCTTC
14	NA	TRBV7-2	NA	TRBJ1-2	CASSLDYSSGGYTF	TGTGCCAGCAGCTTAGATTACTCCTCCGGGGGCTACACCTTC
14	NA	TRBV6-5	NA	TRBJ2-7	CASSYSGSQLGQYF	TGTGCCAGCAGTTATTCAGGTTCCCAATTGGGGCAGTACTTC
15	NA	TRBV5-6	NA	TRBJ1-4	CASSHRGRGNEKLFF	TGTGCCAGCAGTCACCGCGGACGGGGGAATGAAAAACTGTTTTTT
14	TRBD2	TRBV6-4	NA	TRBJ2-1	CASSDAGGVNEQFF	TGTGCCAGCAGTGACGCGGGGGGGGTAAATGAGCAGTTCTTC
15	TRBD2	TRBV5-4	many	TRBJ2-7	CASSLDPGTSDEQYF	TGTGCCAGCAGCTTGGACCCAGGGACTAGCGACGAGCAGTACTTC
16	NA	TRBV15	once	TRBJ2-7	CATSRAAGESSYEQYF	TGTGCCACCAGCAGAGCCGCAGGGGAAAGCTCCTACGAGCAGTACTTC
15	NA	TRBV6-5	NA	TRBJ2-7	CASSYSRGPGHEQYF	TGTGCCAGCAGTTACTCGCGGGGGCCAGGACACGAGCAGTACTTC
16	NA	TRBV4-2	NA	TRBJ2-5	CASSHATGILQETQYF	TGTGCCAGCAGCCATGCAACAGGTATCCTCCAAGAGACCCAGTACTTC
16	NA	TRBV4-1	NA	TRBJ1-2	CASSQDLRAVIFGYTF	TGCGCCAGCAGCCAAGATCTGAGGGCGGTCATATTCGGCTACACCTTC
19	TRBD2	TRBV18	NA	TRBJ2-2	CASSPTFGLAGMNTGELFF	TGTGCCAGCTCACCCACCTTTGGACTAGCGGGGATGAACACCGGGGAGCTGTTTTTT
14	NA	TRBV5-1	once	TRBJ2-1	CASRRQSSYNEQFF	TGCGCCAGCAGGCGACAGAGCTCCTACAATGAGCAGTTCTTC
19	TRBD1	TRBV10-1	NA	TRBJ1-2	CASSERDRPRLYSNYGYTF	TGCGCCAGCAGTGAGAGGGACAGGCCGCGGCTATACTCTAACTATGGCTACACCTTC
13	TRBD2	TRBV29-1	NA	TRBJ2-1	CSAWTSSDTEQFF	TGCAGCGCTTGGACTAGCTCCGATACTGAGCAGTTCTTC
15	TRBD2	TRBV5-1	NA	TRBJ2-1	CASSLVAGVTNEQFF	TGCGCCAGCAGCTTAGTAGCGGGGGTGACGAATGAGCAGTTCTTC
14	NA	TRBV4-1	NA	TRBJ1-2	CASSQDTGMRGYTF	TGCGCCAGCAGCCAAGATACAGGGATGAGGGGCTACACCTTC
24	TRBD2	TRBV10-1	NA	TRBJ2-3	CASSDPIGHPGETSRLTSTDTQYF	TGCGCCAGCAGTGACCCTATCGGACACCCGGGAGAGACTAGCCGACTAACTAGCACAGATACGCAGTATTTT
15	NA	TRBV4-1	few	TRBJ2-4	CASSQDDIEEGIQYF	TGCGCCAGCAGCCAAGATGACATAGAGGAGGGCATTCAGTACTTC
19	NA	TRBV4-1	NA	TRBJ1-3	CASSQEGSGGITSGNTIYF	TGCGCCAGCAGCCAAGAGGGGTCTGGGGGGATTACGTCTGGAAACACCATATATTTT
16	NA	TRBV10-1	NA	TRBJ1-1	CASSEFALVRKTEAFF	TGCGCCAGCAGTGAGTTCGCCCTTGTGAGGAAGACTGAAGCTTTCTTT
14	NA	TRBV7-9	once	TRBJ2-7	CASSVTLGGHEQYF	TGTGCCAGCAGCGTAACACTAGGAGGACACGAGCAGTACTTC
18	TRBD2	TRBV11-2	NA	TRBJ2-3	CASSLVGRASGGTDTQYF	TGTGCCAGCAGCTTAGTCGGACGGGCTAGCGGGGGCACAGATACGCAGTATTTT
14	NA	TRBV6-4	many	TRBJ2-1	CASSADSSYNEQFF	TGTGCCAGCAGTGCGGACAGCTCCTACAATGAGCAGTTCTTC
14	NA	TRBV2	NA	TRBJ1-2	CASSGTVQGSGYTF	TGTGCCAGCAGTGGGACAGTTCAGGGCTCCGGCTACACCTTC
15	TRBD2	TRBV19	NA	TRBJ2-1	CASRIAGGTGNEQFF	TGTGCCAGTAGGATAGCGGGGGGAACGGGGAATGAGCAGTTCTTC
13	NA	TRBV12-3/TRBV12-4	NA	TRBJ2-3	CASSRPVEPTQYF	TGTGCCAGCAGTCGCCCCGTGGAGCCTACGCAGTATTTT
15	NA	TRBV29-1	NA	TRBJ1-1	CSVEGVDFGGTEAFF	TGCAGCGTTGAAGGGGTAGATTTTGGAGGCACTGAAGCTTTCTTT
12	NA	TRBV19	NA	TRBJ1-2	CASNGGAYGYTF	TGTGCCAGTAATGGTGGGGCCTATGGCTACACCTTC
14	TRBD1	TRBV19	NA	TRBJ1-1	CASSMAGGYTEAFF	TGTGCCAGTAGTATGGCAGGGGGTTACACTGAAGCTTTCTTT
16	TRBD1	TRBV25-1	NA	TRBJ1-5	CASRNPEGQGGQPQHF	TGTGCCAGCAGAAACCCAGAAGGACAGGGAGGGCAGCCCCAGCATTTT
15	NA	TRBV7-9	NA	TRBJ1-3	CASSQDMPVRNTIYF	TGTGCCAGCAGCCAGGACATGCCCGTTAGAAACACCATATATTTT
12	NA	TRBV18	NA	TRBJ2-3	CASSPFTDTQYF	TGTGCCAGCTCACCCTTCACAGATACGCAGTATTTT
16	TRBD1	TRBV6-1	once	TRBJ1-5	CASSELWTGFSQPQHF	TGTGCCAGCAGTGAATTGTGGACAGGGTTTAGTCAGCCCCAGCATTTT
14	TRBD1	TRBV28	NA	TRBJ1-4	CASTPGTVNEKLFF	TGTGCCAGCACCCCCGGGACAGTGAATGAAAAACTGTTTTTT
13	NA	TRBV24-1	NA	TRBJ1-1	CATNQAPNTEAFF	TGTGCCACCAATCAGGCCCCGAACACTGAAGCTTTCTTT
14	TRBD2	TRBV5-1	NA	TRBJ2-7	CASSLNAGAYEQYF	TGCGCCAGCAGCTTGAACGCGGGGGCCTACGAGCAGTACTTC